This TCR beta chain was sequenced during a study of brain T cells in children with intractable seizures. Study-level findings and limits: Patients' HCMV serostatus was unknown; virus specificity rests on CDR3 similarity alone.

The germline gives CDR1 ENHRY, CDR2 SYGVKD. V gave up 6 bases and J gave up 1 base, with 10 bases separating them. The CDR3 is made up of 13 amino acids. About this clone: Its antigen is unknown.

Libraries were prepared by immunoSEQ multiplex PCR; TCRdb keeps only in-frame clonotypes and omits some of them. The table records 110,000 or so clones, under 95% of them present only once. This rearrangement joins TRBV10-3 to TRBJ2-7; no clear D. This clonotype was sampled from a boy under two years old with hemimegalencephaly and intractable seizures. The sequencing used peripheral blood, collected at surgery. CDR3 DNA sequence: TGTGCCATCAGCAACACACAGTCCTACGAGCAGTACTTC. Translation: CAISNTQSYEQYF.